Listed below are T cell receptor beta chains from one sample, sequenced in a study of blood T cells in healthy people across ages. TCRdb redid the calling of the 5' RACE reads with MiXCR, one entry per CDR3 protein. Among fewer than 2,000,000 distinct CDR3 sequences listed, about 32% were seen once. The sample was blood. The receptor set was obtained from a woman in her twenties or thirties in good health. CDR3s include the opening cysteine and the closing phenylalanine or tryptophan. The D gene is left open where the match is weak. The size field is filled for only some rows; it gives once, few, many or a size class.

j_gene: TRBJ2-7; abundance: few; v_gene: TRBV10-3; d_gene: TRBD2; CDR3aa: CAISESSGRNDEQYF; CDR3nt: TGTGCCATCAGTGAGTCTAGCGGGAGGAATGACGAGCAGTACTTC
j_gene: TRBJ1-1; abundance: few; v_gene: TRBV20-1; d_gene: .; CDR3aa: CSARRTGRGPEAFF; CDR3nt: TGCAGTGCTAGGCGGACTGGGAGGGGCCCTGAAGCTTTCTTT
j_gene: TRBJ2-3; abundance: few; v_gene: TRBV12-3/TRBV12-4; d_gene: TRBD2; CDR3aa: CASSLDSGRTIPATDTQYF; CDR3nt: TGTGCCAGCAGTTTAGACAGCGGGAGAACGATCCCGGCCACAGATACGCAGTATTTT
j_gene: TRBJ1-5; abundance: few; v_gene: TRBV7-2; d_gene: .; CDR3aa: CASSLQWGSSNQPQHF; CDR3nt: TGTGCCAGCAGCTTACAGTGGGGTTCCAGCAATCAGCCCCAGCATTTT
j_gene: TRBJ1-2; abundance: .; v_gene: TRBV7-2; d_gene: TRBD1; CDR3aa: CASSWDRDSYGYTF; CDR3nt: TGTGCCAGCAGCTGGGACAGGGACTCCTATGGCTACACCTTC
j_gene: TRBJ1-1; abundance: few; v_gene: TRBV27; d_gene: TRBD1; CDR3aa: CASSLSAGGTEAFF; CDR3nt: TGTGCCAGCAGTTTATCGGCAGGGGGCACTGAAGCTTTCTTT
j_gene: TRBJ1-1; abundance: .; v_gene: TRBV20-1; d_gene: .; CDR3aa: CSARAHRSNTEAFF; CDR3nt: TGCAGTGCTAGAGCGCACAGGTCCAACACTGAAGCTTTCTTT
j_gene: TRBJ1-2; abundance: .; v_gene: TRBV12-3/TRBV12-4; d_gene: .; CDR3aa: CASSRVGPTDGYTF; CDR3nt: TGTGCCAGCAGTCGTGTGGGACCGACAGATGGCTACACCTTC
j_gene: TRBJ1-6; abundance: .; v_gene: TRBV4-1; d_gene: .; CDR3aa: CASSQSEESPLHF; CDR3nt: TGCGCCAGCAGCCAATCCGAAGAGTCACCCCTCCACTTT
j_gene: TRBJ1-1; abundance: .; v_gene: TRBV29-1; d_gene: TRBD1; CDR3aa: CSVIGTGGWNTEAFF; CDR3nt: TGCAGCGTTATCGGGACAGGGGGCTGGAACACTGAAGCTTTCTTT
j_gene: TRBJ1-5; abundance: .; v_gene: TRBV19; d_gene: .; CDR3aa: CASSSQYNQPQHF; CDR3nt: TGTGCCAGTAGTTCGCAGTACAATCAGCCCCAGCATTTT
j_gene: TRBJ2-1; abundance: .; v_gene: TRBV9; d_gene: TRBD2; CDR3aa: CASSVGGFTYNEQFF; CDR3nt: TGTGCCAGCAGCGTGGGGGGGTTCACCTACAATGAGCAGTTCTTC
j_gene: TRBJ2-5; abundance: few; v_gene: TRBV15; d_gene: TRBD1; CDR3aa: CATSADRGKETQYF; CDR3nt: TGTGCCACCAGCGCAGACAGGGGTAAAGAGACCCAGTACTTC
j_gene: TRBJ1-5; abundance: .; v_gene: TRBV12-3/TRBV12-4; d_gene: .; CDR3aa: CASSFSRDQPQHF; CDR3nt: TGTGCCAGCAGTTTCTCCAGGGATCAGCCCCAGCATTTT
j_gene: TRBJ1-1; abundance: many; v_gene: TRBV5-1; d_gene: .; CDR3aa: CASSLIGQSNTEAFF; CDR3nt: TGCGCCAGCAGCTTGATCGGACAGAGTAACACTGAAGCTTTCTTT
j_gene: TRBJ2-7; abundance: .; v_gene: TRBV7-9; d_gene: .; CDR3aa: CASSPEGDTYEQYF; CDR3nt: TGTGCCAGCAGCCCCGAGGGGGATACCTACGAGCAGTACTTC
j_gene: TRBJ2-1; abundance: .; v_gene: TRBV15; d_gene: TRBD2; CDR3aa: CATSRDGAGGPYNEQFF; CDR3nt: TGTGCCACCAGCAGAGATGGAGCGGGGGGGCCCTACAATGAGCAGTTCTTC
j_gene: TRBJ2-1; abundance: .; v_gene: TRBV5-1; d_gene: TRBD2; CDR3aa: CASSLEGRTSGRDEQFF; CDR3nt: TGCGCCAGCAGCTTGGAGGGACGGACTAGCGGGAGAGATGAGCAGTTCTTC
j_gene: TRBJ2-3; abundance: .; v_gene: TRBV3-1; d_gene: .; CDR3aa: CASSQVGLVQGQYF; CDR3nt: TGTGCCAGCAGCCAAGTTGGATTAGTCCAAGGGCAGTATTTT
j_gene: TRBJ2-3; abundance: once; v_gene: TRBV28; d_gene: .; CDR3aa: CAPQGLSTDTQYF; CDR3nt: TGTGCCCCCCAGGGACTTAGCACAGATACGCAGTATTTT
j_gene: TRBJ2-1; abundance: .; v_gene: TRBV18; d_gene: .; CDR3aa: CASSGGALSYNEQFF; CDR3nt: TGTGCCAGCTCTGGGGGGGCCCTCTCCTACAATGAGCAGTTCTTC
j_gene: TRBJ2-5; abundance: many; v_gene: TRBV4-1; d_gene: TRBD2; CDR3aa: CASSPRGLQWKETQYF; CDR3nt: TGCGCCAGCAGCCCTCGGGGACTACAGTGGAAAGAGACCCAGTACTTC
j_gene: TRBJ2-1; abundance: .; v_gene: TRBV4-1; d_gene: .; CDR3aa: CASSQEPGNNEQFF; CDR3nt: TGCGCCAGCAGCCAAGAACCAGGGAACAATGAGCAGTTCTTC